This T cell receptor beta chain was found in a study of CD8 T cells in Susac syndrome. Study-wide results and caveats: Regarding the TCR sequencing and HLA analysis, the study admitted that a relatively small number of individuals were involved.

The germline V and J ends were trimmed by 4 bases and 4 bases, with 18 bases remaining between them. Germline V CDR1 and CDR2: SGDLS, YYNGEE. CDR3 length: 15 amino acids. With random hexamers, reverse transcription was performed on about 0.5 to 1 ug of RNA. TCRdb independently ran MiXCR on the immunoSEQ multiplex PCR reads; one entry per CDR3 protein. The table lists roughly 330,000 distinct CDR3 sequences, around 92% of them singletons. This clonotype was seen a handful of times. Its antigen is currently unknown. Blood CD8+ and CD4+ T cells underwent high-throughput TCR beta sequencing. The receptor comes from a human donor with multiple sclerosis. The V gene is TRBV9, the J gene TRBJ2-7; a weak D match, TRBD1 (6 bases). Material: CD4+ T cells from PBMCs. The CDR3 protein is CASSSRDMEIYEQYF. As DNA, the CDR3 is TGTGCCAGCAGCTCCCGGGACATGGAAATTTACGAGCAGTACTTC.